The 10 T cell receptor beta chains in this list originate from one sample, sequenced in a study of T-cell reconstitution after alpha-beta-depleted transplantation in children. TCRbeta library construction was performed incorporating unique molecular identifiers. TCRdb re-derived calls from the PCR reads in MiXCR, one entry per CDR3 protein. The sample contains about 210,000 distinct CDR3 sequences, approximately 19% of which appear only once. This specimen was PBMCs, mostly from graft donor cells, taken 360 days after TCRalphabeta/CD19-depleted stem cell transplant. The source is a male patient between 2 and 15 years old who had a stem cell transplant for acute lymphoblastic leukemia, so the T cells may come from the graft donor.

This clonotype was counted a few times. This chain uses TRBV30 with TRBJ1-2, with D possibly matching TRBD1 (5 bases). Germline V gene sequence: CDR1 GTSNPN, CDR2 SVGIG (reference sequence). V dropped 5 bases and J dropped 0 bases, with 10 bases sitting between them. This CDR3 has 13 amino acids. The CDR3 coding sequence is TGTGCCTGGCGGGGACGGACTAACTATGGCTACACCTTC. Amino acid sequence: CAWRGRTNYGYTF. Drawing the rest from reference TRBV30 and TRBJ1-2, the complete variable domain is SQTIHQWPATLVQPVGSPLSLECTVEGTSNPNLYWYRQAAGRGLQLLFYSVGIGQISSEVPQNLSASRPQDRQFILSSKKLLLSDSGFYLCAWRGRTNYGYTFGSGTRLTVV.

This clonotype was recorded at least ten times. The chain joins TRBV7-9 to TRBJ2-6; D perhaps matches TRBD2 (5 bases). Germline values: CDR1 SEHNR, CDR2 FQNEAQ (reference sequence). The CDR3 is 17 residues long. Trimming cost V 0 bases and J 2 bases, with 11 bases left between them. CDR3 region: CASSLAGRGTGANVLTF. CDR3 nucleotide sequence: TGTGCCAGCAGCTTAGCTGGCAGAGGGACTGGGGCCAACGTCCTGACTTTC.

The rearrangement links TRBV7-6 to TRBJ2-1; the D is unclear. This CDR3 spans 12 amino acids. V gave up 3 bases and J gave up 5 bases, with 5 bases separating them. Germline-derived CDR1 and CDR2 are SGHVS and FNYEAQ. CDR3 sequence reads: CASSFANNEQFF. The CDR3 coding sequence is TGTGCCAGCAGCTTCGCGAACAATGAGCAGTTCTTC.

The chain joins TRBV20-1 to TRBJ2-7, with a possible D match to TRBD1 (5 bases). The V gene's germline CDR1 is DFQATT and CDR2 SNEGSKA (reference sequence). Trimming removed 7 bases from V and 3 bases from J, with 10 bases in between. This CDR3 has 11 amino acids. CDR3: CSGSGFYEQYF. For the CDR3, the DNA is TGCAGTGGCTCAGGGTTCTACGAGCAGTACTTC.

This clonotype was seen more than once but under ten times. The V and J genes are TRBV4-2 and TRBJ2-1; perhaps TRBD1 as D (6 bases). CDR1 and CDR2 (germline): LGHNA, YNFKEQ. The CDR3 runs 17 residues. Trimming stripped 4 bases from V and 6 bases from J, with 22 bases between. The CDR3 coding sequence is TGTGCCAGCAGCCCTTTCTCCAGGGGCCTCCTACTCAATGAGCAGTTCTTC. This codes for CASSPFSRGLLLNEQFF.

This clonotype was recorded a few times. CDR3 sequence (DNA): TGTGCCAGCAGGGTGTCTAGCTCTCGGAATGAGCAGTTCTTC. This translates into CASRVSSSRNEQFF. The chain recombines TRBV12-3 or TRBV12-4 with TRBJ2-1, with a possible D match to TRBD2 (5 bases). Trimming stripped 6 bases from V and 7 bases from J, with 16 bases between. The CDR3 loop spans 14 amino acids.

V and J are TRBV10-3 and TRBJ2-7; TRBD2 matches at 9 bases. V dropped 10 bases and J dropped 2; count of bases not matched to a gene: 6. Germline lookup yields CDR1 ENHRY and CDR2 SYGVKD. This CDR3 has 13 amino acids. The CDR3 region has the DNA TGTGCCACCCTAGCGGGAAATACCTACGAGCAGTACTTC. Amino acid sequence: CATLAGNTYEQYF.

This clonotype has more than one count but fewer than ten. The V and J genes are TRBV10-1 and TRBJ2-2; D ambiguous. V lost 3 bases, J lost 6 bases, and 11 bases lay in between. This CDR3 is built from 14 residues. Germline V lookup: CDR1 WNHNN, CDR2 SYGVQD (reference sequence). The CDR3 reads CASSDLLGPGELFF. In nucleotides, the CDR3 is TGCGCCAGCAGTGACCTGCTCGGGCCCGGGGAGCTGTTTTTT.

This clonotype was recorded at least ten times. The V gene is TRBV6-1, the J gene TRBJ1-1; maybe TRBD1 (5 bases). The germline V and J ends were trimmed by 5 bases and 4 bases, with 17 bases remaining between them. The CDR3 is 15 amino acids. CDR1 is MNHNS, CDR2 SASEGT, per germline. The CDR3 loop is CASSPRRGFSTEAFF. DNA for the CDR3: TGTGCCAGCAGTCCTCGGAGGGGTTTCAGCACTGAAGCTTTCTTT.

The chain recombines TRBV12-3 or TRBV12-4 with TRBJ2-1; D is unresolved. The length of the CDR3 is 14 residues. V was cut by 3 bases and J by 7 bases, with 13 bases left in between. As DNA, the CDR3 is TGTGCCAGCAGTTTTGTCCCCTTCGGGAATGAGCAGTTCTTC. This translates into CASSFVPFGNEQFF.